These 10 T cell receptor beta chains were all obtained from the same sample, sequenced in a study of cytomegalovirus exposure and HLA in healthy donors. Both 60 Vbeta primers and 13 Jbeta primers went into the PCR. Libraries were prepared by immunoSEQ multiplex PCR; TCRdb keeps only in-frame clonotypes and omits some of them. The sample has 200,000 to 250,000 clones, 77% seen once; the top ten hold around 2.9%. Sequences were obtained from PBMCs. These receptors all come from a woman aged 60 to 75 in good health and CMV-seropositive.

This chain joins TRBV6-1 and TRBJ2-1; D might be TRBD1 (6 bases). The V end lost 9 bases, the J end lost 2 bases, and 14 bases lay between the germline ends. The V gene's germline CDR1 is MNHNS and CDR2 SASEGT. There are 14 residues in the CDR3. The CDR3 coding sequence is TGTGCCAGTTCACCGGGGACAACCTACAATGAGCAGTTCTTC. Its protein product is CASSPGTTYNEQFF.

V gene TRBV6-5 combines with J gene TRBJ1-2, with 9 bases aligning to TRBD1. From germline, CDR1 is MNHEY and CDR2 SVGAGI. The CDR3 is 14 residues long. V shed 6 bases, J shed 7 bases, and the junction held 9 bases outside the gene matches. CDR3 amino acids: CASSRTGAFGGYTF. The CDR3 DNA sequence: TGTGCCAGCAGCCGGACAGGGGCTTTCGGTGGCTACACCTTC.

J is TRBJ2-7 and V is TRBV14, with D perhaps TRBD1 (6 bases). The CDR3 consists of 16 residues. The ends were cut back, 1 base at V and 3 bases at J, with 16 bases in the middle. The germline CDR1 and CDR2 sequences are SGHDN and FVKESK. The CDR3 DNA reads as TGTGCCAGCAGCCAAGGGCCCGGACAGTTCTACTACGAGCAGTACTTC. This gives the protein CASSQGPGQFYYEQYF.

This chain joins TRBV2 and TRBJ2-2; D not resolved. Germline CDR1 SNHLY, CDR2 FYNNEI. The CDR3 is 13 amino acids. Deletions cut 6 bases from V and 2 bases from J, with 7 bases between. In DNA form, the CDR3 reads TGTGCCAGCAGCCGAGAAAACACCGGGGAGCTGTTTTTT. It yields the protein CASSRENTGELFF. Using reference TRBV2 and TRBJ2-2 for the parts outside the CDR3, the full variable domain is EPEVTQTPSHQVTQMGQEVILRCVPISNHLYFYWYRQILGQKVEFLVSFYNNEISEKSEIFDDQFSVERPDGSNFTLKIRSTKLEDSAMYFCASSRENTGELFFGEGSRLTVL.

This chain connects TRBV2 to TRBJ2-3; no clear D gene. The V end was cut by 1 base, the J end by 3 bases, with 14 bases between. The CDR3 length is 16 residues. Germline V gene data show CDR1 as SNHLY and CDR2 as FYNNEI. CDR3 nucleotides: TGTGCCAGCAGTGAAGGCGGTTATCGTCTAACAGATACGCAGTATTTT. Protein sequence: CASSEGGYRLTDTQYF.

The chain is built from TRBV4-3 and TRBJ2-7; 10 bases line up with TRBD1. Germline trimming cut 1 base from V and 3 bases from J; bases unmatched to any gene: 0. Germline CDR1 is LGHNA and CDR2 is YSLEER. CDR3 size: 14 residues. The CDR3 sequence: CASSQGDRGYEQYF. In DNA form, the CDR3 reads TGCGCCAGCAGCCAAGGGGACAGGGGCTACGAGCAGTACTTC.

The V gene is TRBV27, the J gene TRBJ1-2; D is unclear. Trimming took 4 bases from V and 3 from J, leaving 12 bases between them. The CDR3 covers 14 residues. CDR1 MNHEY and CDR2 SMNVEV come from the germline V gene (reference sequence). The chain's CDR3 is CASSSSLRDYGYTF. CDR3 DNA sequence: TGTGCCAGCAGTTCCTCGCTCCGGGACTATGGCTACACCTTC.

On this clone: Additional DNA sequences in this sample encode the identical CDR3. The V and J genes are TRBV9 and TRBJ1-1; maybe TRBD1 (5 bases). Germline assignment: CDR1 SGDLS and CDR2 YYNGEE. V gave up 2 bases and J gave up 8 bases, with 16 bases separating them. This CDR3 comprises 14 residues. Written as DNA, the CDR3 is TGTGCCAGCAGCGTCGGAGGGTTGGGGACCGAAGCTTTCTTT. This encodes CASSVGGLGTEAFF.

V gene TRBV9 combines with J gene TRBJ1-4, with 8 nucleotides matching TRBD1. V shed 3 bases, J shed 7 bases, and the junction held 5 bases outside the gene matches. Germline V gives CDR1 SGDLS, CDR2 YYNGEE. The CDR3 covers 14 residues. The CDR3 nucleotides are TGTGCCAGCAGCGGAAGGACAGGGACTGAAAAACTGTTTTTT. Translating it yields CASSGRTGTEKLFF.

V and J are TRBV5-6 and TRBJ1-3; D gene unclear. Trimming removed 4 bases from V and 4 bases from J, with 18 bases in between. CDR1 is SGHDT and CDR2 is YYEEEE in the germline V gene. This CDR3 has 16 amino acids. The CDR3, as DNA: TGTGCCAGCAGCCAGGACGGACTAAGTAACGGAAACACCATATATTTT. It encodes CASSQDGLSNGNTIYF.